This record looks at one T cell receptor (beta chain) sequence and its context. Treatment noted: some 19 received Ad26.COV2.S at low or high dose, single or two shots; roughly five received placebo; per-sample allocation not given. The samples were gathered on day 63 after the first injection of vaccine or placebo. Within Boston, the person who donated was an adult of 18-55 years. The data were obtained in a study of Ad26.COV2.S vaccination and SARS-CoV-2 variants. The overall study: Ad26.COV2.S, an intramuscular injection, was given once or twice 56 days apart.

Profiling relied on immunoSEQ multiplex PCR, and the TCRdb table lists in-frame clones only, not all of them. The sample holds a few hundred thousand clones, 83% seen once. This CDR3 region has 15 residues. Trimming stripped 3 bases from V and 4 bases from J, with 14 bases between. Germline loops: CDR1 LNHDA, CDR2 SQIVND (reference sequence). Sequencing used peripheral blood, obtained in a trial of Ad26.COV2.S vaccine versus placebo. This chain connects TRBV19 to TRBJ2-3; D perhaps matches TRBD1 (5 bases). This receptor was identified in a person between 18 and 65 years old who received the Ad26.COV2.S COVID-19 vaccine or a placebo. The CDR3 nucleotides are TGTGCCAGTAGTATGGGGCCCATTGAGGCAGATACGCAGTATTTT. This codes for CASSMGPIEADTQYF.